This note documents a single T cell receptor (beta chain) sequence. Antigen specificity is unknown. The repertoire was sequenced with immunoSEQ multiplex PCR; TCRdb's copy has only in-frame clones and lacks some. In the table there are 42,000 or so clones, over 75% of which are singletons. The sample comes from a study of OX40 agonist ivuxolimab in advanced cancers. General observations from the study: There were, on average, more expanded clones in CD8+ T cells than in CD4+. Partly responding patients at 0.1-3.0 mg/kg showed some of the smallest clonal expansion.

The CDR3 has 14 residues. V was trimmed by 4 bases and J by 0 bases, leaving 9 bases between them. Germline-derived CDR1 and CDR2 are SNHLY and FYNNEI. Here the sequenced sample was CD4+ or CD8+ T cells sorted from blood, taken in a trial of the OX40 agonist ivuxolimab. The receptor was isolated from an adult with an advanced solid tumor such as melanoma, head and neck, liver or kidney cancer. This chain links TRBV2 with TRBJ1-1; D is unclear. CDR3 amino acids: CASSVTRVNTEAFF. CDR3 nucleotide sequence: TGTGCCAGCAGTGTTACCCGGGTGAACACTGAAGCTTTCTTT.